The clone carrying this TCR beta chain was found many times. TCR alpha and beta CDR3 regions were amplified from RNA using iRepertoire nested multiplex PCR. One-step reverse transcription and amplification started from approximately 100-400 ng of tissue mRNA or PBMC total RNA. Via MiXCR, TCRdb re-called the multiplex PCR reads, giving one row per CDR3 protein. This table has roughly 40,000 distinct CDR3 sequences, about 22% appearing once. These data are taken from a study of glioma-infiltrating T cells. This CDR3 has 12 amino acids. Germline V CDR1 and CDR2: MDHEN, SYDVKM. The ends lost 8 bases at V and 4 bases at J; junction bases unmatched: 2.

The receptor's source is a human donor with low-grade glioma or glioblastoma, undergoing nonglioma brain surgery, or in good health (not recorded which). Sequencing was done on a sample of glioma tissue, nonneoplastic brain tissue, or PBMCs (not recorded which). The rearrangement links TRBV28 to TRBJ1-3, with 7 bases fitting TRBD1. Here the CDR3 reads CASGTVGNTIYF. For the CDR3, the DNA is TGTGCCAGCGGGACAGTAGGAAACACCATATATTTT.